This T cell receptor (beta chain) was sequenced for a study of blood T cell repertoires in COVID-19. Study as a whole: PBMCs, B-cell-depleted T cells, or T cells provided the cDNA or gDNA that made up the material.

Unmatched junction bases numbered 12, after V lost 4 bases and J lost 7 bases. This CDR3 has 17 residues. Germline CDR1 reads SGHVS; CDR2 reads FNYEAQ. Libraries were prepared by immunoSEQ multiplex PCR; TCRdb keeps only in-frame clonotypes and omits some of them. The sample holds about 60,000 clones; 80% to 90% are singletons and the top ten take around 8.3%. The rearrangement uses TRBV7-6 and TRBJ2-2; 10 bases match TRBD1. The sample taken for sequencing was peripheral blood. This sequence originates from a human donor with active COVID-19. The donor label of this sample is uncertain. The CDR3 sequence: CASSSRPGQGLVGELFF. The DNA of the CDR3 is TGTGCCAGCAGCTCACGCCCGGGACAGGGGCTGGTCGGGGAGCTGTTTTTT.